This TCR beta chain is from a study of PD-L1 blockade in urothelial cancer. Overall study: Atezolizumab therapy began for patients around 2014, dosed at 1,200 mg intravenously every 3 weeks. Among blood samples, the median T cell count was some 140,000. Overall study results and limits: Pretreatment peripheral blood TCR clonality that fell below the median predicted better survival among the patients studied.

TCRdb keeps only in-frame clones here, not all; method: immunoSEQ multiplex PCR. Among tens of thousands of clones, nearly 90% were seen once, and the ten largest hold less than 8%. As to this clone: Its specificity is not known.

This CDR3 has 14 amino acids. Germline CDR1 reads SGHRS; CDR2 reads YFSETQ. Trimming took off 0 bases at V and 5 bases at J, with 9 bases between the two ends. Anywhere from 1 to 8 samples came from each patient, spanning pretreatment and on-treatment. V usage is TRBV5-1 and J usage is TRBJ1-3; D not certain. Source: PBMCs, taken around atezolizumab (anti-PD-L1) treatment. The sequence came from a man aged 55 to 70 with urothelial cancer. The CDR3 is CASSLENNRNTIYF. The CDR3 nucleotides read TGCGCCAGCAGCTTGGAAAACAATCGAAACACCATATATTTT.